These 26 T cell receptor beta chains were sequenced from one sample in a study of response to subunit inactivated influenza vaccine (dated by TCRdb to the late 2010s). The method behind the library was RT-PCR. The sequencer listed for this sample is Illumina HiSeq 2500. The raw public data were reprocessed by TCRdb itself: fastp quality trimming at Q25, MiXCR clonotype calling, in-frame beta chains only. Each entry is one CDR3 protein sequence, shown with its most common DNA and genes. The sample includes about 240,000 distinct CDR3 sequences, with more than 10% observed a single time. The ten largest make up 7.8% of the sample. The source material was non-naive T cells sorted from PBMCs, sampled 14 to 15 days before vaccination. The cell subset or site label on this specimen signifies: memory T cell fraction. These receptor sequences come from a man aged 50 or older who received an inactivated influenza vaccine. Donor details come from another sample of the same person, matched by shared clones.

This clonotype was observed many times. The rearrangement joins TRBV6-2 or TRBV6-3 to TRBJ2-1; a weak D match, TRBD1 (6 bases). The length of the CDR3 is 14 residues. Trimming took 4 bases from V and 1 from J, leaving 8 bases between them. CDR1 and CDR2 (germline): MNHEY, SVGEGT. This CDR3 reads CASSSTGSYNEQFF. The CDR3 DNA reads TGTGCCAGCAGTTCAACAGGGTCCTACAATGAGCAGTTCTTC.

This rearrangement joins TRBV6-5 to TRBJ2-5; 7 nucleotides agree with TRBD2. J gave up 2 bases and V 4 bases, and 7 bases lay outside the gene matches. The CDR3 totals 15 residues. The germline V gene encodes CDR1 MNHEY and CDR2 SVGAGI. For the CDR3, the DNA is TGTGCCAGCAGTTGGGCGGGGGTCGGGCAAGAGACCCAGTACTTC. This codes for CASSWAGVGQETQYF.

This clonotype was observed a handful of times. The chain recombines TRBV7-2 with TRBJ2-7, with a tentative D call TRBD2 (6 bases). Trimming removed 4 bases from V and 6 bases from J, with 10 bases in between. CDR1 and CDR2 (germline): SGHTA, FQGNSA. CDR3 length: 12 amino acids. DNA of the CDR3: TGTGCCAGCAGCTCCTGGGGAGGCGAGCAGTACTTC. Residues: CASSSWGGEQYF.

V and J are TRBV10-2 and TRBJ2-1; 11 bases line up with TRBD2. This CDR3 has 15 residues. In germline, CDR1 is WSHSY, CDR2 SAAADI. J lost 9 bases, V lost 3 bases, and 7 bases had no gene match. CDR3 DNA: TGCGCCAGCAGTGATATAGCGGGGGGGCAGGGTGAGCAGTTCTTC. It codes for CASSDIAGGQGEQFF.

The chain couples TRBV9 to TRBJ2-2; D not certain. Between the trimmed V and J ends, which lost 8 bases and 5 bases, there was a span of 22 bases. Germline-derived CDR1 and CDR2 are SGDLS and YYNGEE. The CDR3 spans 16 residues. CDR3 sequence reads: CASSFYTQARTGELFF. CDR3 bases: TGTGCCAGTAGCTTCTACACTCAGGCAAGGACCGGGGAGCTGTTTTTT.

Comments on this clonotype: A much larger clonotype is one base distant, so this may be a read error. V gene TRBV30 combines with J gene TRBJ2-4; TRBD1 matches 8 bases. The CDR3 contains 15 residues. Germline V gene data show CDR1 as GTSNPN and CDR2 as SVGIG (reference sequence). CDR3 in amino acids: CAWCVSLRQGTIQYF. In DNA, the CDR3 is TGTGCCTGGTGTGTATCCCTCCGACAGGGGACCATTCAGTACTTC.

This sequence joins TRBV5-1 and TRBJ2-7, with TRBD1 identical over 9 bases. Germline V lookup: CDR1 SGHRS, CDR2 YFSETQ. The CDR3 loop spans 14 amino acids. Unmatched junction bases numbered 7, after V lost 3 bases and J lost 6 bases. DNA of the CDR3: TGCGCCAGCAGCTCCCGGGACAGGGTGGTCGAGCAGTACTTC. Protein sequence: CASSSRDRVVEQYF.

This clonotype was detected a few times. J is TRBJ1-2 and V is TRBV7-9, with 8 bases matching TRBD1. The V gene end was trimmed by 4 bases and the J gene end by 8 bases; junction bases not matched to a gene: 9. Germline CDR1 is SEHNR and CDR2 is FQNEAQ (reference sequence). CDR3 size: 14 residues. The CDR3 here is CASSSVRTGSGYTF. For the CDR3, the DNA is TGTGCCAGCAGCTCAGTAAGGACAGGGAGCGGCTACACCTTC.

This clonotype occurred many times. J is TRBJ2-3 and V is TRBV10-3; no clear D gene. The CDR3 is 12 residues long. V lost 4 bases and J 2 bases, leaving 4 bases between the germline ends. CDR1 ENHRY and CDR2 SYGVKD come from the germline V gene. The CDR3 spells CAISGNTDTQYF. CDR3 DNA: TGTGCCATCAGTGGGAACACAGATACGCAGTATTTT.

Only a few counts were recorded for this clonotype. This sequence joins TRBV28 and TRBJ2-1; 11 nucleotides align to TRBD2. V shed 8 bases, J shed 0 bases, and the junction held 15 bases outside the gene matches. Germline V gives CDR1 MDHEN, CDR2 SYDVKM. This CDR3 has 19 residues. CDR3 residues: CASGTWKLAGETSYNEQFF. DNA for the CDR3: TGTGCCAGCGGGACGTGGAAACTAGCGGGAGAGACCTCCTACAATGAGCAGTTCTTC.

This clonotype was picked up many times. The chain couples TRBV29-1 to TRBJ2-2; 9 bases map to TRBD1. The trim removed 6 bases at V and 1 base at J, leaving 3 bases unmatched. This CDR3 has 14 residues. Germline V gives CDR1 SQVTM, CDR2 ANQGSEA. CDR3 amino acids: CSVQGQGNTGELFF. The CDR3 bases are TGCAGCGTCCAGGGACAGGGGAACACCGGGGAGCTGTTTTTT.

The rearrangement links TRBV10-3 to TRBJ1-1; the D gene is possibly TRBD1 (5 bases). This CDR3 is built from 16 residues. Germline CDR1 and CDR2: ENHRY and SYGVKD. Trimming took 3 bases from V and 1 from J, leaving 15 bases between them. The CDR3 nucleotides read TGTGCCATCAGTGACCGCCTGGGACGGAAGAACACTGAAGCTTTCTTT. Residues: CAISDRLGRKNTEAFF.

This rearrangement joins TRBV5-1 to TRBJ2-2; D is unresolved. This CDR3 has 13 amino acids. From germline, CDR1 is SGHRS and CDR2 YFSETQ. V was pared by 4 bases and J by 7 bases, with 11 bases between. The CDR3 protein is CASSLQWNGELFF. For the CDR3, the DNA is TGCGCCAGCAGCCTACAGTGGAACGGGGAGCTGTTTTTT.

The V gene is TRBV5-1, the J gene TRBJ2-5; 7 bases match TRBD1. V lost 0 bases to trimming and J lost 7 bases; unmatched junction nucleotides: 30. The CDR3 consists of 22 residues. CDR1 is SGHRS and CDR2 is YFSETQ in the germline V gene. CDR3 sequence reads: CASSLGYVGTDQLKKYLGTQYF. As DNA, the CDR3 is TGCGCCAGCAGCTTGGGGTACGTGGGGACAGACCAGCTAAAGAAGTACTTGGGGACCCAGTACTTC.

V and J are TRBV20-1 and TRBJ1-2; 8 bases align to TRBD1. V trimming: 7 bases; J trimming: 7 bases; junction bases outside the gene matches: 8. Germline V lookup: CDR1 DFQATT, CDR2 SNEGSKA (reference sequence). There are 12 residues in the CDR3. The CDR3 protein is CSGSGTGGGYTF. The CDR3 DNA reads TGCAGTGGATCCGGGACAGGAGGTGGCTACACCTTC.

Only a few counts were recorded for this clonotype. The CDR3, as DNA: TGTGCCAGCAGCAAGGGACTAGCGGAGGCCTACGAGCAGTACTTC. Its translation is CASSKGLAEAYEQYF. The chain joins TRBV6-1 to TRBJ2-7; 11 bases are shared with TRBD2. J gave up 2 bases and V 6 bases, and 6 bases lay outside the gene matches. The CDR3 is 15 residues long. Germline values: CDR1 MNHNS, CDR2 SASEGT.

J is TRBJ2-7 and V is TRBV5-1, with 8 bases matching TRBD1. The trim removed 0 bases at V and 6 bases at J, leaving 5 bases unmatched. The CDR3 is 14 residues long. CDR1 is SGHRS and CDR2 is YFSETQ in the germline V gene. The CDR3 reads CASSLERTGREQYF. In nucleotides, the CDR3 is TGCGCCAGCAGCTTGGAGAGGACAGGGCGCGAGCAGTACTTC.

CDR3 in amino acids: CASSLIAGRETQYF. In DNA form, the CDR3 reads TGTGCCAGCAGCCTTATAGCGGGAAGAGAGACCCAGTACTTC. The rearrangement uses TRBV7-6 and TRBJ2-5, with 8 nucleotides matching TRBD2. The CDR3 consists of 14 residues. V dropped 5 bases and J dropped 4; count of bases not matched to a gene: 6. From germline, CDR1 is SGHVS and CDR2 FNYEAQ.

This chain connects TRBV7-3 to TRBJ2-1; D not certain. Germline CDR1 reads SGHTA; CDR2 reads FQGTGA. The CDR3 is 14 amino acids. Deletions cut 0 bases from V and 9 bases from J, with 12 bases between. The CDR3 here is CASSLTLLSPEQFF. The DNA for the CDR3 is TGTGCCAGCAGCTTAACGCTTTTGAGTCCTGAGCAGTTCTTC.

The sample holds a few counts of this clonotype. The CDR3 coding sequence is TGTGCCAGCAGACAGCAGGGTTTGGGTGGCTACACCTTC. This gives the protein CASRQQGLGGYTF. The gene calls are TRBV6-1 and TRBJ1-2; possibly TRBD1 for D (5 bases). Germline loops: CDR1 MNHNS, CDR2 SASEGT. This CDR3 has 13 amino acids. The V and J ends lost 6 bases and 7 bases respectively, with 15 bases between them.

The chain has TRBV18 and TRBJ1-6, with D tentatively TRBD1 (5 bases). The CDR3 consists of 16 residues. Germline-derived CDR1 and CDR2 are KGHSH and LQKENI. V shed 3 bases and J shed 7 bases, with 16 bases lying between them. DNA of the CDR3: TGTGCCAGCTCACCGGCCACCGGGACGCTCAATTCACCCCTCCACTTT. Protein: CASSPATGTLNSPLHF.

This clonotype was seen at least ten times. V usage is TRBV4-3 and J usage is TRBJ2-7, with D perhaps TRBD1 or TRBD2 (5 bases each). CDR1 and CDR2 from the germline V gene are LGHNA and YSLEER. V lost 3 bases and J 5 bases, leaving 17 bases between the germline ends. This CDR3 contains 15 residues. CDR3 DNA: TGCGCCAGCAGCCAGGGGACCAGAGCGGCTGACGAGCAGTACTTC. Protein sequence: CASSQGTRAADEQYF.

This clonotype was seen a few times. The chain employs TRBV28 and TRBJ2-5, with D perhaps TRBD1 (5 bases). The V gene's germline CDR1 is MDHEN and CDR2 SYDVKM. CDR3 length equals 13 residues. Trimming pared 5 bases from V and 1 base from J, leaving 8 bases between. The CDR3 here is CASSADIQETQYF. DNA of the CDR3: TGTGCCAGCAGTGCGGACATCCAAGAGACCCAGTACTTC.

The J gene is TRBJ2-7, the V gene TRBV6-5, with D maybe TRBD1 (5 bases). V lost 2 bases to trimming and J lost 0 bases, with 11 bases between them. The CDR3 is 15 amino acids. The germline V gene has CDR1 MNHEY and CDR2 SVGAGI. Written as DNA, the CDR3 is TGTGCCAGCAGTTACCAGACCGACAGCTCCTACGAGCAGTACTTC. It encodes CASSYQTDSSYEQYF.

This clonotype was seen repeatedly, ten times or more. This chain joins TRBV7-2 and TRBJ2-5, with TRBD2 as a possible D gene (5 bases). Germline values: CDR1 SGHTA, CDR2 FQGNSA. The V end was cut by 3 bases, the J end by 5 bases, with 10 bases between. There are 13 residues in the CDR3. The DNA for the CDR3 is TGTGCCAGCAGCTTTGGAGGTGGGGAGACCCAGTACTTC. This codes for CASSFGGGETQYF.

The table lists this clonotype with many counts. The genes are TRBV6-9 and TRBJ1-5; 12 bases are shared with TRBD1. V trimming: 7 bases; J trimming: 4 bases; junction bases outside the gene matches: 29. The germline V gene encodes CDR1 MNHGY and CDR2 SVAAGI. This CDR3 region has 23 residues. CDR3 residues: CASIRGTGGEGPPLPLRNQPQHF. The CDR3 nucleotides are TGTGCCAGCATCCGAGGGACAGGGGGCGAGGGGCCTCCACTCCCGTTACGGAATCAGCCCCAGCATTTT.